Here is one T cell receptor (beta chain) with its context. This sample was taken from a study of PD-L1 blockade in urothelial cancer. The method was immunoSEQ multiplex PCR; TCRdb's version includes in-frame clones alone and lacks a portion of them. The sample carries some 35,000 clones, roughly four fifths recorded once. V gave up 0 bases and J gave up 1 base; unmatched junction bases: 5. Germline V gene data show CDR1 as SGDLS and CDR2 as YYNGEE. The CDR3 spans 16 residues. The sequencing here drew on PBMCs, taken around atezolizumab (anti-PD-L1) treatment. This rearrangement joins TRBV9 to TRBJ1-1; 8 bases match TRBD1. The source of this sequence is a man aged 60-69 years with urothelial cancer. The CDR3 sequence: CASSVDPTGGNTEAFF. CDR3 DNA: TGTGCCAGCAGCGTAGACCCCACAGGGGGGAACACTGAAGCTTTCTTT.